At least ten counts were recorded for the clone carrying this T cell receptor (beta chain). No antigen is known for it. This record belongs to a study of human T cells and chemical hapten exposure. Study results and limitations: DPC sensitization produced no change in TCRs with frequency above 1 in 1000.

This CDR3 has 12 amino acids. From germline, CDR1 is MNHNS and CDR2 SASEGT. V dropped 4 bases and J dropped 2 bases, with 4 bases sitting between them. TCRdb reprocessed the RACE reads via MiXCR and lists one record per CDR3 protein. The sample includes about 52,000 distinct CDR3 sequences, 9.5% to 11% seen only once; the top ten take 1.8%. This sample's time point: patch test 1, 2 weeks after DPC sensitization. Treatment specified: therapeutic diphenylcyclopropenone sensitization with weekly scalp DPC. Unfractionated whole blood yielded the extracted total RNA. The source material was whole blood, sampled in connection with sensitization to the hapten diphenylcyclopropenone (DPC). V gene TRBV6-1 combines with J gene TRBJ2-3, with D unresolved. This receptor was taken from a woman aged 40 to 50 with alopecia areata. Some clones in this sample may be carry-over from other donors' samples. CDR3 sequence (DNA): TGTGCCAGCAGTGGTGCCACAGATACGCAGTATTTT. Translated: CASSGATDTQYF.